This TCR beta chain was captured by sequencing in a study of T cell responses to AZD1222 COVID-19 vaccine. Study results and caveats: Increases in Spike-specific TCR breadth and depth were seen after two AZD1222 doses.

Turning to this clone: What it binds is not known.

Germline V CDR1 and CDR2: SGHTA, FQGNSA. Trimming took 1 base from V and 6 from J, leaving 13 bases between them. The CDR3 totals 14 residues. Assay: immunoSEQ multiplex PCR; the TCRdb copy retains only in-frame clones and omits some. The sample shows some 150,000 clones, roughly 86% of them seen only once. This chain uses TRBV7-2 with TRBJ2-7; D might be TRBD2 (5 bases). This sample comprised peripheral blood, obtained 28 days after the second dose of the MenACWY control vaccine. The TCR originated in an adult who received the MenACWY meningococcal vaccine as a control. The CDR3 DNA reads TGTGCCAGCAGCTTAGTATGGCTAGAGGGCGAGCAGTACTTC. Its translation is CASSLVWLEGEQYF.